This TCR beta chain was captured in a study of shared clonotypes between healthy human individuals. At the level of the study: A donor's plate count was three for CD4 naive and three for CD4 memory; CD8 naive had two and CD8 memory one.

Remarks on this clone: Its antigen is as yet unknown.

Germline V lookup: CDR1 SGHKS, CDR2 YYEKEE (reference sequence). This CDR3 contains 14 residues. Trimming cost V 4 bases and J 4 bases, with 15 bases left between them. The protocol was immunoSEQ multiplex PCR, while the TCRdb copy is restricted to in-frame clones and leaves out a portion. Altogether some 500,000 clones are present, approximately 94% being singletons, with the ten largest covering about 0.06%. General observations from the study: Naive subsets generally exceeded memory subsets in estimated richness. Sorted-subset sequencing was shown by rarefaction to be incomplete despite large depth.

The source material was naive CD4+ T cells sorted from blood. Subset specified: CD45RA+ positively selected. The rearrangement links TRBV5-5 to TRBJ2-7, with D unresolved. This TCR was sampled from a woman aged 30 to 39 in good health. CDR3 nucleotide sequence: TGTGCCAGCAGCCCCGCGCTGGGTCTTTACGAGCAGTACTTC. Protein product: CASSPALGLYEQYF. The complete variable domain, with remaining parts taken from reference TRBV5-5 and TRBJ2-7, reads DAGVTQSPTHLIKTRGQQVTLRCSPISGHKSVSWYQQVLGQGPQFIFQYYEKEERGRGNFPDRFSARQFPNYSSELNVNALLLGDSALYLCASSPALGLYEQYFGPGTRLTVT.